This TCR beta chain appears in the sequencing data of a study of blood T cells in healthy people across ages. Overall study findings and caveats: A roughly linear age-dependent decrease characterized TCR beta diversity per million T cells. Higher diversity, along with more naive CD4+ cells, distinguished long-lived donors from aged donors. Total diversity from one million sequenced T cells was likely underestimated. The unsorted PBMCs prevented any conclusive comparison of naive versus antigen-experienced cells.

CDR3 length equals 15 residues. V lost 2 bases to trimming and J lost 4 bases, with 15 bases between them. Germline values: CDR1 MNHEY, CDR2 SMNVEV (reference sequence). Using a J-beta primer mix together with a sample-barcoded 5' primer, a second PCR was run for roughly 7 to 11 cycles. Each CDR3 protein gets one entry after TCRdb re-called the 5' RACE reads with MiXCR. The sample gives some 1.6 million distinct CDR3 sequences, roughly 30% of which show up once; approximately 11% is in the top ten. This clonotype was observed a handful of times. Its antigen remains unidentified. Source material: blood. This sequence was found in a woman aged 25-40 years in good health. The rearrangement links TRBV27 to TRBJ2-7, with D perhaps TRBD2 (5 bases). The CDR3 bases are TGTGCCAGCAGTTTAGCCGGGATCTCATCTTACGAGCAGTACTTC. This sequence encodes CASSLAGISSYEQYF.